The 11 T cell receptor beta chains below come from one sample, sequenced in a study of OX40 agonist ivuxolimab in advanced cancers. Produced via immunoSEQ multiplex PCR; TCRdb's table is partial and in-frame only. The sample carries tens of thousands of clones, 60% to 80% recorded once. The sequences come from CD4+ or CD8+ T cells sorted from blood, collected in a trial of the OX40 agonist ivuxolimab. These receptor sequences come from an adult with an advanced solid tumor such as melanoma, head and neck, liver or kidney cancer.

This chain joins TRBV19 and TRBJ1-3; D is unclear. The germline V and J ends were trimmed by 6 bases and 0 bases, with 9 bases remaining between them. Germline CDR1 reads LNHDA; CDR2 reads SQIVND (reference sequence). The CDR3 totals 14 residues. CDR3: CASSRAGSGNTIYF. The CDR3 nucleotides are TGTGCCAGTAGCCGCGCTGGCTCTGGAAACACCATATATTTT.

The chain links TRBV2 to TRBJ2-7; 7 bases are shared with TRBD1. Looked up from germline, CDR1 is SNHLY and CDR2 is FYNNEI. Trimming at V came to 7 bases and at J to 7 bases, leaving 10 bases not matched to a gene. This CDR3 is 13 amino acids long. The CDR3, as DNA: TGTGCCAGCAAAAGGGACAGCACGGGAGAGCAGTACTTC. Translation gives CASKRDSTGEQYF.

The CDR3 DNA sequence: TGTGCCAGCAGCTTGCGTAGTCCCAAATATGGCTACACCTTC. Translating gives CASSLRSPKYGYTF. J is TRBJ1-2 and V is TRBV5-6; D is uncertain. The CDR3 consists of 14 residues. Germline V CDR1 and CDR2: SGHDT, YYEEEE. V was shortened by 1 base and J by 5 bases, with 12 bases between the two germline ends.

V usage is TRBV5-6 and J usage is TRBJ2-1; D is possibly TRBD2 (6 bases). Germline-derived CDR1 and CDR2 are SGHDT and YYEEEE. Between the trimmed V and J ends, which lost 4 bases and 4 bases, there was a span of 15 bases. The CDR3 covers 15 residues. The CDR3: CASSAGLAQYNEQFF. The CDR3 DNA reads as TGTGCCAGCAGCGCGGGACTGGCACAATACAATGAGCAGTTCTTC.

The chain is built from TRBV30 and TRBJ2-5; 8 nucleotides match TRBD2. CDR1 is GTSNPN, CDR2 SVGIG, per germline (reference sequence). The CDR3 spans 16 residues. V was clipped by 0 bases and J by 0 bases; unmatched bases: 6. CDR3 in amino acids: CAWSVSASGHQETQYF. The CDR3 DNA follows: TGTGCCTGGAGTGTATCGGCTAGCGGGCACCAAGAGACCCAGTACTTC.

The chain recombines TRBV4-3 with TRBJ2-7; D remains ambiguous. Trimming stripped 0 bases from V and 5 bases from J, with 11 bases between. This CDR3 has 14 residues. The germline CDR1 and CDR2 sequences are LGHNA and YSLEER. CDR3 coding DNA: TGCGCCAGCAGCCAAGATACCTCAAGAAACGAGCAGTACTTC. Amino acid sequence: CASSQDTSRNEQYF.

This chain links TRBV4-3 with TRBJ2-3, with D possibly being TRBD2 (6 bases). The CDR3 has 15 residues. Trimming shortened V by 0 bases and J by 6 bases, and 13 bases separated the two germline ends. Per germline, CDR1 LGHNA and CDR2 YSLEER. This CDR3 reads CASSQEAARGDTQYF. The CDR3, as DNA: TGCGCCAGCAGCCAAGAGGCAGCCCGGGGGGATACGCAGTATTTT.

The chain has TRBV29-1 and TRBJ2-2, with D unresolved. The CDR3 is 14 residues long. Germline CDR1 and CDR2: SQVTM and ANQGSEA. V was cut by 3 bases and J by 3 bases, with 11 bases left in between. CDR3 nucleotides: TGCAGCGTTGAGCCCCCGACCCACACCGGGGAGCTGTTTTTT. Its protein product is CSVEPPTHTGELFF.

The chain employs TRBV7-2 and TRBJ2-4, with TRBD2 matching over 11 bases. Per the germline V gene, CDR1 is SGHTA and CDR2 is FQGNSA. With 5 bases clipped from V and 10 bases from J, the junction kept 7 bases outside the gene matches. The CDR3 consists of 14 residues. CDR3 nucleotides: TGTGCCAGCAGCCCGCCGGGACTAGCGGATATTCAGTACTTC. It specifies CASSPPGLADIQYF.

The chain joins TRBV2 to TRBJ1-2, with D uncertain. Deletions cut 2 bases from V and 6 bases from J, with 13 bases between. This CDR3 is built from 14 residues. Germline V CDR1 and CDR2: SNHLY, FYNNEI. In DNA form, the CDR3 reads TGTGCCAGCAGTGAAAGGCGGACGGCTGATGGCTACACCTTC. Translated, it gives CASSERRTADGYTF.

This clone is medium-sized in the sample. This sequence joins TRBV4-3 and TRBJ1-6; 7 bases map to TRBD1. V was pared by 0 bases and J by 5 bases, with 7 bases of the junction left unmatched. CDR1 and CDR2 from the germline V gene are LGHNA and YSLEER. The CDR3 totals 17 residues. CDR3 in amino acids: CASSQEAGGVDNSPLHF. The CDR3 DNA reads TGCGCCAGCAGCCAAGAAGCAGGGGGAGTGGATAATTCACCCCTCCACTTT.